This TCR beta chain was observed in a study of long-term antiretroviral therapy in people with HIV. Germline-derived CDR1 and CDR2 are SEHNR and FQNEAQ (reference sequence). J gave up 2 bases and V 5 bases, and 7 bases lay outside the gene matches. The CDR3 is made up of 16 amino acids. Whole-study results and caveats: Comparison with controls showed narrower CDR3 length ranges in HIV repertoires. Across all time points, the repertoire was dominated by clones that expanded before ART.

With respect to this clone: Its antigen is unknown.

Samples were assayed with immunoSEQ v3.0 at survey level. Clones were read by immunoSEQ multiplex PCR, and TCRdb kept only the in-frame ones, dropping some. Among more than 20,000 clones, about 80% were seen once, and the ten largest hold around 19%. The chain uses TRBV7-9 and TRBJ1-1; 11 bases fit TRBD1. The sequence came from a man aged 40-49 years with HIV. Material: unsorted PBMCs, obtained 0.5 years before starting antiretroviral therapy. CDR3 sequence reads: CASSPRTGGHNTEAFF. CDR3 nucleotide sequence: TGTGCCAGCAGCCCGAGGACAGGGGGCCACAACACTGAAGCTTTCTTT.